This T cell receptor (beta chain) was observed in a study of blood T cell repertoires in COVID-19. Whole-study context: Samples representing acute and convalescent COVID-19 were sourced from the United States, Italy and Spain.

Original handling: Using reference gene primer amplification, nucleated cell counts were estimated. Sequencing was performed with immunoSEQ multiplex PCR; in TCRdb, only in-frame clones are kept and a portion is missing. That table supplies the V and J calls and clone size; D and trimming were determined from the DNA. The table has 340,000 or so clones, about four fifths seen once. V was pared by 1 base and J by 0 bases, with 9 bases between. The CDR3 length is 15 residues. In germline, CDR1 is GTSNPN, CDR2 SVGIG (reference sequence). Sequencing was done on a sample of peripheral blood. This clonotype was sampled from a man aged 30 to 45 with active or convalescent COVID-19. J is TRBJ1-4 and V is TRBV30, with D perhaps matching TRBD1 (5 bases). The CDR3 coding sequence is TGTGCCTGGAGTGAGGGGATAACAACTAATGAAAAACTGTTTTTT. Translation: CAWSEGITTNEKLFF.